This T cell receptor beta chain comes out of a study of T cell repertoires in cytomegalovirus infection. Background on the study: CMV epitopes, recently identified HLA-C-restricted and well-studied HLA-B-restricted, were used. Carrying CMV and the relevant HLA type showed in public TCR beta signatures. Regarding the study as a whole: Based on cumulative public TCR beta family frequency, carriers of CMV plus the relevant HLA were identified. Clonotype analysis showed dominance of the ex vivo response by HLA-C-restricted CMV-specific TCR beta clonotypes.

About this clonotype itself: Its target is unknown.

TCRdb ran MiXCR on the reads and lists one entry per CDR3 protein. The sample has approximately 260,000 distinct CDR3 sequences; around 20% are singletons. The V segment lost 5 bases and the J segment 6 bases; nucleotides outside the gene matches: 9. Germline V lookup: CDR1 SGHTA, CDR2 FQGNSA. This CDR3 region has 14 residues. This TCR came from a human donor in good health (CMV status not recorded). Some clones in this sample may be carry-over from other donors' samples. The chain combines TRBV7-2 with TRBJ1-1, with 7 bases identical to TRBD1. The input for sequencing was cultured PBMCs, taken from culture after CMV antigen stimulation. CDR3 sequence (DNA): TGTGCCAGCAGCAAAGGGGCAGGGGGATCTGAAGCTTTCTTT. Its protein is CASSKGAGGSEAFF.